Each of the 22 T cell receptor beta chains below was sequenced from the same sample in a study of blood T cell repertoires in COVID-19 (dated by TCRdb to about 2020). Libraries were prepared through the immunoSEQ multiplex PCR assay. Sourced from immuneACCESS, this table was stored by TCRdb with only in-frame sequences that have V and J called. A share of the clones is absent; for the studies checked, an unresolved V gene accounts for under half, and the remainder has no known explanation. Across this sample there are 90,000 to 100,000 clones, with 84% seen only once. The top ten hold 2% of the sample. Sequenced: peripheral blood. The receptors come from a man aged 70 or older with active or convalescent COVID-19.

The chain has TRBV5-1 and TRBJ1-5; D unclear. CDR3 length: 15 amino acids. The germline V and J ends were trimmed by 0 bases and 0 bases, with 7 bases remaining between them. Per germline, CDR1 SGHRS and CDR2 YFSETQ. CDR3 residues: CASSLDGVSNQPQHF. For the CDR3, the DNA is TGCGCCAGCAGCTTGGACGGGGTTAGCAATCAGCCCCAGCATTTT.

This clone appeared a few times. The chain couples TRBV24-1 to TRBJ2-2, with 9 bases lining up with TRBD1. With V trimmed by 2 bases and J by 4 bases, 4 bases remained unmatched. The CDR3 has 16 amino acids. Germline lookup yields CDR1 KGHDR and CDR2 SFDVKD. The CDR3 spells CATSDSDRGSTGELFF. The CDR3 DNA reads as TGTGCCACCAGTGATTCCGACAGGGGGTCCACCGGGGAGCTGTTTTTT.

This chain links TRBV5-8 with TRBJ2-1; 7 bases align to TRBD2. In germline, CDR1 is SGHTS, CDR2 YDEGEE. This CDR3 region has 17 residues. V shed 0 bases, J shed 3 bases, and the junction held 9 bases outside the gene matches. This CDR3 reads CASSLVIAAGYYNEQFF. CDR3 bases: TGTGCCAGCAGCTTGGTTATTGCAGCGGGGTACTACAATGAGCAGTTCTTC.

The CDR3 sequence is CASSLSGYTDTQYF. CDR3 sequence (DNA): TGTGCCAGTAGTCTTAGCGGCTACACAGATACGCAGTATTTT. The chain employs TRBV19 and TRBJ2-3; maybe TRBD2 (6 bases). The CDR3 is made up of 14 amino acids. Germline V gene sequence: CDR1 LNHDA, CDR2 SQIVND (reference sequence). The germline V and J ends were trimmed by 5 bases and 2 bases, with 11 bases remaining between them. Filled out from reference TRBV19 and TRBJ2-3, the complete variable domain reads DGGITQSPKYLFRKEGQNVTLSCEQNLNHDAMYWYRQDPGQGLRLIYYSQIVNDFQKGDIAEGYSVSREKKESFPLTVTSAQKNPTAFYLCASSLSGYTDTQYFGPGTRLTVL.

The V and J genes are TRBV6-1 and TRBJ1-5; tentative D call: TRBD1 (6 bases). V lost 0 bases and J 6 bases, leaving 12 bases between the germline ends. There are 15 residues in the CDR3. Looked up from germline, CDR1 is MNHNS and CDR2 is SASEGT. CDR3 residues: CASSEAFGGRQPQHF. CDR3 DNA: TGTGCCAGCAGTGAAGCCTTCGGGGGGCGTCAGCCCCAGCATTTT.

The chain uses TRBV5-1 and TRBJ2-5; D is unclear. The CDR3 has 13 residues. V dropped 0 bases and J dropped 5 bases, with 8 bases sitting between them. Germline V gene lookup returns CDR1 SGHRS and CDR2 YFSETQ. This CDR3 is CASSLGSRETQYF. The CDR3 region has the DNA TGCGCCAGCAGCTTGGGGTCGAGGGAGACCCAGTACTTC.

The sample holds a few counts of this clone. V gene TRBV3-1 (or the pseudogene TRBV3-2) combines with J gene TRBJ2-7, with no clear D. In germline, CDR1 is LGHDT, CDR2 YNNKEL (reference sequence). Trimming took off 4 bases at V and 2 bases at J, with 6 bases between the two ends. There are 12 residues in the CDR3. The CDR3 nucleotides are TGTGCCAGCAGCCGCGGAACCTACGAGCAGTACTTC. It is translated as CASSRGTYEQYF.

V usage is TRBV7-8 and J usage is TRBJ2-7; 10 bases line up with TRBD1. Germline V gene data show CDR1 as SGHVS and CDR2 as FQNEAQ. The V segment lost 4 bases and the J segment 2 bases; nucleotides outside the gene matches: 2. The CDR3 contains 14 residues. The CDR3 region has the DNA TGTGCCAGCAGCTCAGACAGGGGGCCCTACGAGCAGTACTTC. Protein sequence: CASSSDRGPYEQYF.

The CDR3 nucleotides are TGCGCCAGCAGCTTGCAATCTGGAAACACCATATATTTT. Encoded protein: CASSLQSGNTIYF. The chain is built from TRBV5-1 and TRBJ1-3; D is undetermined. Germline CDR1 is SGHRS and CDR2 is YFSETQ. There are 13 residues in the CDR3. V was clipped by 1 base and J by 1 base, with 3 bases between them.

This sequence joins TRBV29-1 and TRBJ1-1, with TRBD1 identical over 9 bases. Germline values: CDR1 SQVTM, CDR2 ANQGSEA. The CDR3 spans 14 residues. The V gene end was trimmed by 6 bases and the J gene end by 3 bases; junction bases not matched to a gene: 8. CDR3 coding DNA: TGCAGCGTGAAACAGGGGGCCGAGTACACTGAAGCTTTCTTT. It translates to CSVKQGAEYTEAFF.

This clone occurred once. This chain uses TRBV6-1 with TRBJ2-2; 11 nucleotides line up with TRBD1. V shed 4 bases, J shed 4 bases, and the junction held 5 bases outside the gene matches. The germline gives CDR1 MNHNS, CDR2 SASEGT. This CDR3 has 16 residues. As DNA, the CDR3 is TGTGCCAGCAGTGTTAGGACAGGGGGCACCACCGGGGAGCTGTTTTTT. Its protein is CASSVRTGGTTGELFF.

The table lists this clone with a few counts. The chain couples TRBV2 to TRBJ1-2; 7 bases fit TRBD1. Trimming took 6 bases from V and 6 from J; bases not matched to a gene: 7. The CDR3 covers 13 residues. Germline CDR1 is SNHLY and CDR2 is FYNNEI. The CDR3 coding sequence is TGTGCCAGCAGCTACCAGGGGGATGATGGCTACACCTTC. It codes for CASSYQGDDGYTF. The whole variable domain, filled in from reference TRBV2 and TRBJ1-2, reads EPEVTQTPSHQVTQMGQEVILRCVPISNHLYFYWYRQILGQKVEFLVSFYNNEISEKSEIFDDQFSVERPDGSNFTLKIRSTKLEDSAMYFCASSYQGDDGYTFGSGTRLTVV.

This chain links TRBV6-2 or TRBV6-3 with TRBJ2-7, with D possibly matching TRBD1 (5 bases). V was trimmed by 3 bases and J by 3 bases, leaving 9 bases between them. This CDR3 region has 13 residues. Germline V CDR1 and CDR2: MNHEY, SVGEGT. The CDR3 spells CASSYRQNYEQYF. CDR3 coding DNA: TGTGCCAGCAGTTATAGACAGAACTACGAGCAGTACTTC.

The gene calls are TRBV6-5 and TRBJ2-2, with D perhaps matching TRBD1 (5 bases). V lost 0 bases and J 5 bases, leaving 10 bases between the germline ends. The CDR3 runs to 15 residues. Germline-derived CDR1 and CDR2 are MNHEY and SVGAGI. CDR3 sequence (DNA): TGTGCCAGCAGTTACTCGACAGCCAGGACCGGGGAGCTGTTTTTT. Its translation: CASSYSTARTGELFF.

The gene calls are TRBV12-3 or TRBV12-4 and TRBJ1-3, with TRBD1 matching 7 bases. This CDR3 has 13 amino acids. Trimming took 5 bases from V and 2 from J; bases not matched to a gene: 0. In DNA, the CDR3 is TGTGCCAGCAGTGACAGGGCTGGAAACACCATATATTTT. Amino acid sequence: CASSDRAGNTIYF.

This rearrangement joins TRBV7-8 to TRBJ2-5, with 8 bases identical to TRBD2. From germline, CDR1 is SGHVS and CDR2 FQNEAQ. Unmatched junction bases numbered 14, after V lost 1 base and J lost 13 bases. The CDR3 length is 15 residues. The CDR3 DNA reads TGTGCCAGCAGCTTAGAAATAATGGTAGCGGGGTACTCGTACTTC. Amino acids: CASSLEIMVAGYSYF.

This chain links TRBV7-2 with TRBJ1-5, with D unresolved. Trimming shortened V by 3 bases and J by 4 bases, and 7 bases separated the two germline ends. The germline V gene has CDR1 SGHTA and CDR2 FQGNSA. This CDR3 is built from 13 residues. In DNA, the CDR3 is TGTGCCAGCAGCTTGCGGGGAAATCAGCCCCAGCATTTT. Residues: CASSLRGNQPQHF.

The chain recombines TRBV3-1 (or the pseudogene TRBV3-2) with TRBJ1-4; 9 bases agree with TRBD1. The V and J ends lost 5 bases and 7 bases, in that order; junction bases with no gene match: 8. The CDR3 is made up of 15 amino acids. Germline loops: CDR1 LGHDT, CDR2 YNNKEL (reference sequence). The CDR3 DNA reads as TGTGCCAGCAGCAAGCGGACAGGGGACAGTGAAAAACTGTTTTTT. The encoded protein is CASSKRTGDSEKLFF.

This clone was counted a single time. The chain is built from TRBV28 and TRBJ1-1; a possible D gene is TRBD1 (6 bases). The CDR3 sequence is 15 residues long. V gave up 6 bases and J gave up 6 bases, with 20 bases separating them. The germline CDR1 and CDR2 sequences are MDHEN and SYDVKM. CDR3 DNA: TGTGCCAGCAGGTTCTTTATACAGGGAAGGTCTGAAGCTTTCTTT. The encoded protein is CASRFFIQGRSEAFF.

The chain couples TRBV3-1 (or the pseudogene TRBV3-2) to TRBJ2-2; 8 bases map to TRBD1. Trimming cost V 7 bases and J 6 bases; bases outside gene matches: 7. The CDR3 contains 14 residues. The germline V gene has CDR1 LGHDT and CDR2 YNNKEL (reference sequence). The CDR3 is CASTPRGQSGELFF. The CDR3 DNA reads TGTGCCAGCACGCCCAGGGGGCAGTCCGGGGAGCTGTTTTTT.

This clone was seen a single time. CDR3 in DNA: TGTGCCAGCAGCCGCTGGGGGGGCCCATATAGCAATCAGCCCCAGCATTTT. It specifies CASSRWGGPYSNQPQHF. The chain uses TRBV5-6 and TRBJ1-5; D is perhaps TRBD1 (6 bases). The CDR3 extends over 17 amino acids. V gave up 4 bases and J gave up 0 bases, with 17 bases separating them. Germline V gene lookup returns CDR1 SGHDT and CDR2 YYEEEE.

The chain is built from TRBV29-1 and TRBJ1-1, with a tentative D call TRBD1 (5 bases). This CDR3 is built from 16 residues. V gave up 4 bases and J gave up 4 bases, with 22 bases separating them. CDR1 is SQVTM and CDR2 is ANQGSEA in the germline V gene. The CDR3 nucleotides are TGCAGCGTTGGCGTAGGGTCGGGGGGAATCTCCACTGAAGCTTTCTTT. Translated: CSVGVGSGGISTEAFF.